This T cell receptor beta chain was observed in a study of T-cell memory formation after mild COVID-19. Study at large: The TCR clusters were mostly specific to one donor. Findings of the study overall: Clones contracting over day 15 to 85 were CD4/CD8 balanced, with later expanders leaning CD4+. Chiefly within CM and EM were the contracting CD4+ clones; CD8+ ones were within EMRA.

The authors produced TCR alpha and TCR beta cDNA libraries with sample barcodes and UMIs by 5'RACE using constant-segment primers. TCRdb re-analysed the 5' RACE reads in MiXCR, keeping a single row per CDR3 protein. The sample records 250,000 to 300,000 distinct CDR3 sequences, over 15% being singletons. The V and J ends lost 6 bases and 0 bases respectively, with 9 bases between them. CDR1 is SNHLY, CDR2 FYNNEI, per germline. CDR3 size: 13 residues. Worth noting for this clonotype: The antigen is not known.

This chain links TRBV2 with TRBJ2-7, with TRBD1 as a possible D gene (6 bases). The sequenced sample consisted of PBMCs or a T cell subset sorted from them (not recorded which). The TCR originated in a man between 18 and 29 years old who had mild COVID-19 (a few samples of this study predate the infection). Cell type and time point are not known. The CDR3 reads CASRRGSSYEQYF. The CDR3 DNA reads TGTGCCAGCAGAAGGGGGAGCTCCTACGAGCAGTACTTC. Full variable domain (outside the CDR3, taken from reference TRBV2 and TRBJ2-7): EPEVTQTPSHQVTQMGQEVILRCVPISNHLYFYWYRQILGQKVEFLVSFYNNEISEKSEIFDDQFSVERPDGSNFTLKIRSTKLEDSAMYFCASRRGSSYEQYFGPGTRLTVT.